This paragraph covers one TCR beta chain sequence. Its antigen is not identified. Sequence at one end of the junction differs from germline and may be a read error. This entry is derived from a study of tumor-infiltrating lymphocytes in primary liver carcinoma. Study results and caveats: With p = 0.039, the top-250-clone fraction in tumors significantly exceeded that in blood.

There are 15 residues in the CDR3. Germline V gene data show CDR1 as LGHNA and CDR2 as YSLEER. The source of the blood RNA was unsorted whole blood, and germline DNA was extracted as well. The collection of about 4.4 milliliters of peripheral blood preceded surgery. Total RNA amounting to 450 to 500 ng was the source from which TCR beta cDNA was made with a constant-region primer. For TCR beta, libraries were produced by three nested multiplex PCR rounds using slightly modified ARM-PCR. It was with TRBV1-TRBV30 forward primers and a C-beta reverse primer that the first two PCR rounds were run, at approximately 10 cycles each. TCRdb ran MiXCR on the multiplex PCR reads and lists one entry per CDR3 protein. The sample holds approximately 310,000 distinct CDR3 sequences, approximately 60% seen once.

Sequencing was performed on peripheral blood. This TCR was sampled from a man aged 35-49 years with primary liver carcinoma and hepatitis B virus infection. The genes are TRBV4-3 and TRBJ2-7, with D maybe TRBD2 (6 bases). The CDR3 loop reads CTSSQEYGSSYEQYF. CDR3 nucleotide sequence: TGCACCAGCAGCCAAGAGTACGGGAGTAGCTACGAGCAGTACTTC.